The T cell receptor (beta chain) described here comes from a study of T cell changes during pregnancy in multiple sclerosis. Germline assignment: CDR1 MNHEY and CDR2 SVGAGI. The CDR3 is 13 amino acids. V shed 3 bases and J shed 5 bases, with 10 bases lying between them. Produced via immunoSEQ multiplex PCR; TCRdb's table is partial and in-frame only. The sample records around 88,000 clones, just over 90% being singletons. Sequencing was performed on peripheral blood, taken in the first trimester of pregnancy. This chain joins TRBV6-5 and TRBJ2-5; no reliable D call. The clonotype originates from a female donor with multiple sclerosis, enrolled in a pregnancy study. The chain's CDR3 is CASSYSRGETQYF. The CDR3, as DNA: TGTGCCAGCAGTTATAGTCGAGGCGAGACCCAGTACTTC.